This note documents a single T cell receptor (beta chain) sequence. Its antigen is not known. Using immunoSEQ multiplex PCR, the repertoire was profiled, and TCRdb retains in-frame clones only, with some absent. The data show 130,000 to 150,000 clones, with more than 70% seen just once and more than 13% held by the top ten. The data derive from a study of T cell responses to AZD1222 COVID-19 vaccine. Study conclusions and caveats: At baseline, just a handful of AZD1222 recipients tested seropositive. Donors, mostly white British, included more females; clonal diversity was possibly underestimated. When two AZD1222 doses had been given, Spike-specific TCR breadth and depth rose.

CDR3 size: 14 residues. V was clipped by 5 bases and J by 2 bases, with 11 bases between them. The germline CDR1 and CDR2 sequences are SGHTA and FQGTGA. The chain combines TRBV7-3 with TRBJ2-3, with a possible D match to TRBD2 (6 bases). This clonotype was sampled from an adult in good health. The starting material was peripheral blood, obtained on day 0 of AZD1222 vaccination. The CDR3 nucleotides read TGTGCCAGCAGCGACGGACTATACACAGATACGCAGTATTTT. This translates into CASSDGLYTDTQYF.